These 28 T cell receptor beta chains were all obtained from the same sample, sequenced in a study of OX40 agonist ivuxolimab in advanced cancers. The table came from immunoSEQ multiplex PCR; TCRdb's copy has only in-frame clones and leaves some out. The table shows about 79,000 clones, with just over 85% occurring only once. This sample comprised CD4+ or CD8+ T cells sorted from blood, obtained in a trial of the OX40 agonist ivuxolimab. Every receptor here comes from an adult with an advanced solid tumor such as melanoma, head and neck, liver or kidney cancer.

This clone showed up just a few times. The V gene is TRBV21-1, the J gene TRBJ2-1. TRBV21-1 is flagged as a pseudogene. This CDR3 is 15 amino acids long. The CDR3 region is CARGTTPNSYNEQFF. CDR3 nucleotide sequence: TGTGCCAGGGGGACGACCCCTAACTCCTACAATGAGCAGTTCTTC.

The chain carries TRBV7-3 and TRBJ1-2; D possibly corresponds to TRBD1 (5 bases). V gave up 5 bases and J gave up 4 bases, with 17 bases separating them. Germline-derived CDR1 and CDR2 are SGHTA and FQGTGA. The CDR3 consists of 15 residues. Written as DNA, the CDR3 is TGTGCCAGCAGCCCCCGTGGAGGGGACGGCTATGGCTACACCTTC. Protein: CASSPRGGDGYGYTF.

The rearrangement links TRBV4-2 to TRBJ2-5; 11 nucleotides align to TRBD2. There are 18 residues in the CDR3. Trimming cost V 1 base and J 0 bases; bases outside gene matches: 7. The germline V gene has CDR1 LGHNA and CDR2 YNFKEQ. The CDR3 loop reads CASSQGLAGGGYQETQYF. Written as DNA, the CDR3 is TGTGCCAGCAGCCAAGGTCTAGCGGGAGGCGGGTACCAAGAGACCCAGTACTTC.

The chain links TRBV5-1 to TRBJ2-7; D is unresolved. CDR3 size: 11 residues. Trimming removed 5 bases from V and 0 bases from J, with 3 bases in between. CDR1 is SGHRS and CDR2 is YFSETQ in the germline V gene. The CDR3 DNA reads TGCGCCAGCAGTTTCTCCTACGAGCAGTACTTC. Translating it yields CASSFSYEQYF. The whole variable domain, remainder taken from reference TRBV5-1 and TRBJ2-7, is KAGVTQTPRYLIKTRGQQVTLSCSPISGHRSVSWYQQTPGQGLQFLFEYFSETQRNKGNFPGRFSGRQFSNSRSEMNVSTLELGDSALYLCASSFSYEQYFGPGTRLTVT.

This chain links TRBV7-6 with TRBJ2-5; TRBD1 might be the D (5 bases). This CDR3 spans 14 amino acids. The V end was cut by 1 base, the J end by 4 bases, with 10 bases between. The germline V gene encodes CDR1 SGHVS and CDR2 FNYEAQ. The CDR3 sequence is CASSLGQGLETQYF. The CDR3 DNA reads as TGTGCCAGCAGCTTAGGCCAGGGTCTAGAGACCCAGTACTTC.

Only a few counts were recorded for this clone. The chain couples TRBV2 to TRBJ1-2, with D possibly matching TRBD1 (6 bases). V lost 4 bases and J 4 bases, leaving 10 bases between the germline ends. The CDR3 extends over 13 amino acids. Germline assignment: CDR1 SNHLY and CDR2 FYNNEI. CDR3 sequence reads: CASSGDKSYGYTF. The CDR3, as DNA: TGTGCCAGCAGTGGGGACAAGAGCTATGGCTACACCTTC.

The V and J genes are TRBV5-1 and TRBJ1-2; no clear D. CDR3 length: 13 residues. CDR1 is SGHRS, CDR2 YFSETQ, per germline. V lost 0 bases, J lost 3 bases, and 6 bases lay in between. CDR3 amino acids: CASSLGPDYGYTF. CDR3 sequence (DNA): TGCGCCAGCAGCTTGGGACCCGACTATGGCTACACCTTC.

The DNA for the CDR3 is TGTGCCAGCAGTTTCTGGCCAGGGCTAGCGACTAGCACAGATACGCAGTATTTT. Its translation: CASSFWPGLATSTDTQYF. This chain links TRBV28 with TRBJ2-3; D is possibly TRBD2 (6 bases). The CDR3 loop spans 18 amino acids. Germline loops: CDR1 MDHEN, CDR2 SYDVKM. V lost 3 bases to trimming and J lost 0 bases, with 19 bases between them.

The CDR3 region is CASSLLQSTEAFF. The DNA of the CDR3 is TGTGCCAGCAGCTTATTACAGAGCACTGAAGCTTTCTTT. This chain uses TRBV7-9 with TRBJ1-1, with D uncertain. Germline values: CDR1 SEHNR, CDR2 FQNEAQ (reference sequence). Trimming took 2 bases from V and 4 from J, leaving 8 bases between them. This CDR3 comprises 13 residues. Combining the CDR3 with reference TRBV7-9 and TRBJ1-1 gives the whole variable domain DTGVSQNPRHKITKRGQNVTFRCDPISEHNRLYWYRQTLGQGPEFLTYFQNEAQLEKSRLLSDRFSAERPKGSFSTLEIQRTEQGDSAMYLCASSLLQSTEAFFGQGTRLTVV.

The chain is built from TRBV2 and TRBJ2-1; 13 bases match TRBD2. The CDR3 is 14 residues long. The V and J ends lost 6 bases and 9 bases, in that order; junction bases with no gene match: 5. Germline lookup yields CDR1 SNHLY and CDR2 FYNNEI. CDR3 in DNA: TGTGCCAGCAGGGGGACTAGCGGGATCGGTGAGCAGTTCTTC. It encodes CASRGTSGIGEQFF.

The CDR3 bases are TGCGCCAGCAGCTTGGGGAATGAAAAACTGTTTTTT. Translating gives CASSLGNEKLFF. The V and J genes are TRBV5-1 and TRBJ1-4; D unresolved. Germline V gene lookup returns CDR1 SGHRS and CDR2 YFSETQ. V lost 0 bases and J lost 5, with 2 bases in between. There are 12 residues in the CDR3. Full variable domain (rest looked up from reference TRBV5-1 and TRBJ1-4): KAGVTQTPRYLIKTRGQQVTLSCSPISGHRSVSWYQQTPGQGLQFLFEYFSETQRNKGNFPGRFSGRQFSNSRSEMNVSTLELGDSALYLCASSLGNEKLFFGSGTQLSVL.

The gene calls are TRBV5-6 and TRBJ2-5, with D possibly matching TRBD1 (6 bases). The CDR3 is 15 amino acids. Trimming removed 3 bases from V and 4 bases from J, with 16 bases in between. Germline V gives CDR1 SGHDT, CDR2 YYEEEE. CDR3 protein: CASSSWGAGAETQYF. CDR3 DNA sequence: TGTGCCAGCAGCTCCTGGGGTGCAGGGGCAGAGACCCAGTACTTC. The full variable domain, rest sourced from reference TRBV5-6 and TRBJ2-5, is DAGVTQSPTHLIKTRGQQVTLRCSPKSGHDTVSWYQQALGQGPQFIFQYYEEEERQRGNFPDRFSGHQFPNYSSELNVNALLLGDSALYLCASSSWGAGAETQYFGPGTRLLVL.

The J gene is TRBJ1-4, the V gene TRBV27, with TRBD1 identical over 10 bases. The junction had 10 bases not matched to a gene; V was cut back by 4 bases and J by 8 bases. The CDR3 runs to 16 residues. Germline CDR1 is MNHEY and CDR2 is SMNVEV (reference sequence). Written as DNA, the CDR3 is TGTGCCAGCAGTTCCCACGGACAGGGGGAACGAGAAAAACTGTTTTTT. This translates into CASSSHGQGEREKLFF. Complete variable domain (other parts from reference TRBV27 and TRBJ1-4): EAQVTQNPRYLITVTGKKLTVTCSQNMNHEYMSWYRQDPGLGLRQIYYSMNVEVTDKGDVPEGYKVSRKEKRNFPLILESPSPNQTSLYFCASSSHGQGEREKLFFGSGTQLSVL.

This chain uses TRBV7-8 with TRBJ2-7, with 14 bases lining up with TRBD2. The CDR3 is 16 amino acids. The germline CDR1 and CDR2 sequences are SGHVS and FQNEAQ. Germline trimming cut 3 bases from V and 4 bases from J; bases unmatched to any gene: 5. The CDR3 sequence is CASSLEGTSGSYEQYF. CDR3 coding DNA: TGTGCCAGCAGCTTGGAGGGGACTAGCGGGAGTTACGAGCAGTACTTC.

The J gene is TRBJ2-7, the V gene TRBV6-6; D call uncertain. CDR3 size: 15 residues. CDR1 is MNHNY, CDR2 SVGAGI, per germline (reference sequence). V was shortened by 6 bases and J by 5 bases, with 20 bases between the two germline ends. CDR3 region: CASRAAGPSSNEQYF. For the CDR3, the DNA is TGTGCCAGCAGAGCCGCCGGGCCGAGCTCGAACGAGCAGTACTTC.

The V and J genes are TRBV28 and TRBJ2-1; the D gene is possibly TRBD1 (5 bases). There are 14 residues in the CDR3. CDR1 is MDHEN and CDR2 is SYDVKM in the germline V gene. V was shortened by 5 bases and J by 11 bases, with 19 bases between the two germline ends. The CDR3 DNA reads TGTGCCAGCAGTCCTCCGGCGCAGGGCGGACAGCAGTTCTTC. It translates to CASSPPAQGGQQFF.

The rearrangement uses TRBV15 and TRBJ2-1, with D unclear. Trimming left V 0 bases short and J 8 bases short, with 5 bases between. Germline CDR1 and CDR2: LNHNV and YYDKDF (reference sequence). This CDR3 is 12 amino acids long. The CDR3 DNA reads TGTGCCACCAGCAGAGATTCTTATGAGCAGTTCTTC. Protein product: CATSRDSYEQFF. Drawing the rest from reference TRBV15 and TRBJ2-1, the complete variable domain is DAMVIQNPRYQVTQFGKPVTLSCSQTLNHNVMYWYQQKSSQAPKLLFHYYDKDFNNEADTPDNFQSRRPNTSFCFLDIRSPGLGDTAMYLCATSRDSYEQFFGPGTRLTVL.

The chain couples TRBV2 to TRBJ1-5; D is undetermined. This CDR3 has 13 residues. Germline V gives CDR1 SNHLY, CDR2 FYNNEI. V dropped 1 base and J dropped 1 base, with 2 bases sitting between them. The CDR3 DNA is TGTGCCAGCAGTGAAGAGAGCAATCAGCCCCAGCATTTT. Protein: CASSEESNQPQHF.

V gene TRBV5-1 combines with J gene TRBJ2-7, with no clear D. The CDR3 loop spans 14 amino acids. Trimming removed 4 bases from V and 0 bases from J, with 11 bases in between. Germline-derived CDR1 and CDR2 are SGHRS and YFSETQ. The CDR3 DNA reads as TGCGCCAGCAGCCCGACACCGAGCTCCTACGAGCAGTACTTC. Translated, it gives CASSPTPSSYEQYF.

This chain uses TRBV11-2 with TRBJ2-7; TRBD2 matches 11 bases. This CDR3 is 14 amino acids long. After removal of 5 bases from V and 4 bases from J, the junction contained 4 bases not matched to a gene. Germline CDR1 reads SGHAT; CDR2 reads FQNNGV. The DNA of the CDR3 is TGTGCCAGCAGCGTCACTAGCGGGAGTTACGAGCAGTACTTC. It specifies CASSVTSGSYEQYF.

V usage is TRBV7-9 and J usage is TRBJ2-1, with 7 nucleotides matching TRBD2. This CDR3 has 16 amino acids. J gave up 1 base and V 0 bases, and 3 bases lay outside the gene matches. CDR1 is SEHNR and CDR2 is FQNEAQ in the germline V gene (reference sequence). Here the CDR3 DNA reads TGTGCCAGCAGCTTAGCTCGAGCGGGATCCTACAATGAGCAGTTCTTC. Translated: CASSLARAGSYNEQFF.

The chain combines TRBV7-6 with TRBJ2-2; the D gene is possibly TRBD2 (6 bases). Germline V gives CDR1 SGHVS, CDR2 FNYEAQ. The CDR3 runs to 16 residues. V was clipped by 1 base and J by 6 bases, with 15 bases between them. The CDR3 DNA reads as TGTGCCAGCAGCTTAGAAGGACCGGGAGTCTCCGGGGAGCTGTTTTTT. It is translated as CASSLEGPGVSGELFF.

The rearrangement uses TRBV19 and TRBJ1-5, with D hard to call. Germline V CDR1 and CDR2: LNHDA, SQIVND (reference sequence). The V end was cut by 6 bases, the J end by 4 bases, with 10 bases between. CDR3 size: 13 residues. The DNA of the CDR3 is TGTGCCAGTAGCGTAGGTCCGAATCAGCCCCAGCATTTT. This codes for CASSVGPNQPQHF. Full variable domain (rest looked up from reference TRBV19 and TRBJ1-5): DGGITQSPKYLFRKEGQNVTLSCEQNLNHDAMYWYRQDPGQGLRLIYYSQIVNDFQKGDIAEGYSVSREKKESFPLTVTSAQKNPTAFYLCASSVGPNQPQHFGDGTRLSIL.

CDR3 nucleotide sequence: TGTGCCAGCAGTTATCAAGCGGAGTCCGGCGAGCAGTACTTC. Its translation: CASSYQAESGEQYF. The chain has TRBV6-5 and TRBJ2-7; a weak D match, TRBD2 (5 bases). Germline V gene sequence: CDR1 MNHEY, CDR2 SVGAGI. Trimming left V 3 bases short and J 6 bases short, with 15 bases between. The CDR3 extends over 14 amino acids.

Written as DNA, the CDR3 is TGCGCCAGCAGTATGGGAGGGGGCGTCCTGAACACTGAAGCTTTCTTT. Translation gives CASSMGGGVLNTEAFF. The V gene is TRBV5-1, the J gene TRBJ1-1, with 7 nucleotides matching TRBD1. The V gene's germline CDR1 is SGHRS and CDR2 YFSETQ. J was trimmed by 0 bases and V by 5 bases; bases with no gene match: 10. There are 16 residues in the CDR3.

The chain is built from TRBV5-6 and TRBJ1-2; D perhaps matches TRBD1 (6 bases). Germline V CDR1 and CDR2: SGHDT, YYEEEE. The V end was cut by 6 bases, the J end by 8 bases, with 14 bases between. The CDR3 runs 12 residues. The chain's CDR3 is CASTGVGGGYTF. As DNA, the CDR3 is TGTGCCAGCACTGGCGTGGGGGGCGGCTACACCTTC.

The chain links TRBV23-1 to TRBJ1-6; D possibly corresponds to TRBD1 (5 bases). TRBV23-1 carries the ORF label, with uncertain function. V was shortened by 8 bases and J by 7 bases, with 21 bases between the two germline ends. The CDR3 loop spans 16 amino acids. The CDR3 loop reads CASVSGYGGGNSPLHF. The CDR3, as DNA: TGCGCCAGCGTTTCGGGGTACGGGGGAGGCAATTCACCCCTCCACTTT.

The V call is TRBV6-1, the J call TRBJ2-5; D is unclear. The CDR3 length is 15 residues. V was trimmed by 2 bases and J by 7 bases, leaving 17 bases between them. CDR1 is MNHNS, CDR2 SASEGT, per germline. This chain's CDR3 is CASSERASSWGTQYF. In DNA, the CDR3 is TGTGCCAGCAGTGAAAGGGCGTCCAGCTGGGGGACCCAGTACTTC.